This T cell receptor (beta chain) was retrieved from a study of blood T cell repertoires in COVID-19. About the research overall: Researchers got acute and convalescent COVID-19 samples from the United States, Italy and Spain. The analysed material was cDNA or gDNA that came from T cells, B-cell-depleted T cells, or PBMCs.

In the original processing: Nucleated cell counts were estimated from reference gene primer amplification. TCRdb keeps only in-frame clones here, not all; method: immunoSEQ multiplex PCR. The DNA was the basis for D and trimming; V, J and clone size are from that table. The data hold around 70,000 clones, with about 91% observed a single time. Trimming at V came to 0 bases and at J to 5 bases, leaving 4 bases not matched to a gene. This CDR3 has 15 amino acids. The V gene's germline CDR1 is SGHAT and CDR2 FQNNGV. This receptor was obtained from a man older than 75 with acute or convalescent COVID-19. The chain combines TRBV11-2 with TRBJ1-5, with 7 bases identical to TRBD1. Source material: peripheral blood. The DNA of the CDR3 is TGTGCCAGCAGCTTAGAGGCAGGGGGGTATCAGCCCCAGCATTTT. Translated, it gives CASSLEAGGYQPQHF.